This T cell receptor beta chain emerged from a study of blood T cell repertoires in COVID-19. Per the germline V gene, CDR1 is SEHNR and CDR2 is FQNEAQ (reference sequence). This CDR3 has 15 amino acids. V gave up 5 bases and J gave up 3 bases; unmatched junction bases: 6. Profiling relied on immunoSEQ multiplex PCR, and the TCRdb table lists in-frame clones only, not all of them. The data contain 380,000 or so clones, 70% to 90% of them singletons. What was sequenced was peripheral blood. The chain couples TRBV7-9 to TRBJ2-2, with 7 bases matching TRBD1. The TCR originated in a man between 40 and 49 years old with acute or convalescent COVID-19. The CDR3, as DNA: TGTGCCAGCAGCCCCCGACAGGGATACACCGGGGAGCTGTTTTTT. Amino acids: CASSPRQGYTGELFF.